A single sample is the source of the 5 T cell receptor beta chains below, sequenced in a study of tumor-infiltrating lymphocytes in primary liver carcinoma. TCR beta cDNA was made from 400 to 600 ng total RNA with a constant-region primer. Nested multiplex PCR, run for three rounds with slightly modified ARM-PCR, yielded TCR beta libraries. For approximately 11 cycles apiece, the opening two PCR rounds ran with TRBV1-TRBV30 forward primers and a C-beta reverse primer. TCRdb itself ran the multiplex PCR reads through MiXCR, one entry per CDR3 protein. The profile shows tens of thousands of distinct CDR3 sequences, 60% to 75% of them singletons. The study co-extracted DNA and RNA from 20-30 mg of unsorted bulk tissue. The sequenced material came from liver tumor tissue from sampling region 3. Subset: tumor region T3, left-lateral pole. These receptors were obtained from a man in his forties with primary liver carcinoma and hepatitis B virus infection.

Concerning this clonotype: A read error may be the cause here, since a much bigger clone is one base away. This sequence joins TRBV28 and TRBJ1-3, with a weak D call TRBD1 (6 bases). Between the trimmed V and J ends, which lost 3 bases and 0 bases, there was a span of 18 bases. CDR1 is MDHEN, CDR2 SYDVKM, per germline. This CDR3 has 18 residues. CDR3 in DNA: TGTGCCAGCAGTTTCTCTCCCTTGGGACACCCCTCTGGAAACACCATATATTTT. Translation: CASSFSPLGHPSGNTIYF.

A note on this clonotype: A read error may account for a junction end that differs from germline. V gene TRBV7-9 combines with J gene TRBJ1-2; D is undetermined. The CDR3 length is 12 residues. Germline values: CDR1 SEHNR, CDR2 FQNEAQ (reference sequence). CDR3 sequence reads: CASSRVEAGYTF. The CDR3 region has the DNA TGTGCTAGCAGCCGCGTGGAAGCCGGTTACACCTTC.

The V and J genes are TRBV11-2 and TRBJ2-4, with D possibly being TRBD1 (7 bases). Per germline, CDR1 SGHAT and CDR2 FQNNGV. The CDR3 covers 16 residues. With 6 bases removed from V and 7 bases from J, the gap between germline ends came to 22 bases. CDR3 loop: CASSQDVGGAGNIQYF. The CDR3 nucleotides read TGTGCCAGCAGTCAGGATGTAGGGGGCGCGGGGAACATTCAGTACTTC.

In the case of this clonotype: Just one base apart from a much larger clone, this may be a read error. V and J are TRBV5-8 and TRBJ2-3; 8 nucleotides match TRBD2. V lost 3 bases, J lost 2 bases, and 8 bases stayed unmatched. The CDR3 loop spans 16 amino acids. The germline gives CDR1 SGHTS, CDR2 YDEGEE. The CDR3 coding sequence is TGTGCCAGCAGCTCTACCAGGACTAGCTTCACAGATACGCAGTATTTT. This gives the protein CASSSTRTSFTDTQYF.

The V gene is TRBV5-6, the J gene TRBJ2-5; unclear D gene. This CDR3 is 13 amino acids long. In germline, CDR1 is SGHDT, CDR2 YYEEEE. V shed 3 bases and J shed 5 bases, with 11 bases lying between them. In DNA form, the CDR3 reads TGTGCCAGCAGCTCGACGACACACGAGACCCAGTACTTC. Translated: CASSSTTHETQYF.